These T cell receptor beta chains were read from a single sample in a study of blood T cells in healthy people across ages. Each CDR3 protein is one row after TCRdb ran MiXCR on the 5' RACE reads. The sample carries about 730,000 distinct CDR3 sequences, 35% to 45% recorded once. The sequencing sample was made of blood. These receptors came from a woman aged 55-70 years in good health. The CDR3 runs from the conserved cysteine through the conserved F or W. Each record gives: V gene, J gene, clone size, D gene, CDR3 DNA, CDR3 protein. The D gene is left open where the match is weak. A row's size may be missing; if present it is once, few, many or a size class.

TRBV20-1	TRBJ2-1	few	TRBD2	TGCAGTGCTAAAACCGGGACTAGCGGGGGGGCCAAGGTAATCAATGAGCAGTTCTTC	CSAKTGTSGGAKVINEQFF
TRBV13	TRBJ2-3	-	-	TGTGCCAGCAGCCCCGGACGGAGAAACACAGATACGCAGTATTTT	CASSPGRRNTDTQYF
TRBV5-8	TRBJ2-7	-	TRBD1	TGTGCCACAAAGGTGGCCGGACAGGGGTACTCCTACGAGCAGTACTTC	CATKVAGQGYSYEQYF
TRBV20-1	TRBJ2-4	-	TRBD2	TGCAGTGCTAGAGATGAGGGACTAGCGGGAGACATTCAGTACTTC	CSARDEGLAGDIQYF
TRBV28	TRBJ2-7	-	-	TGTGCCAGCAGTTCGAATGATCCACGGGATCGTTACGAGCAGTACTTC	CASSSNDPRDRYEQYF
TRBV6-6	TRBJ2-7	-	TRBD1	TGTGCCAGCAGTGACAGGGGGCAGAAAGAGCAGTACTTC	CASSDRGQKEQYF
TRBV13	TRBJ2-7	few	-	TGTGCCAGCTCCCCACAGGGGGGGGCCTACGAGCAGTACTTC	CASSPQGGAYEQYF
TRBV6-1	TRBJ2-1	-	TRBD2	TGTGCCAGCAGCCTCCGGACTAGCGGGGGCCGCTCCTACAATGAGCAGTTCTTC	CASSLRTSGGRSYNEQFF
TRBV5-1	TRBJ2-3	many	-	TGCGCCAGCAGCTTGGAAGCAGCCAACACAGATACGCAGTATTTT	CASSLEAANTDTQYF
TRBV7-8	TRBJ1-1	-	TRBD1	TGTGCCAGCAGCTTAGCGACAGGGGGAAGGAGAGGAACTGAAGCTTTCTTT	CASSLATGGRRGTEAFF
TRBV28	TRBJ2-5	-	-	TGTGCCAGCCGGGTCACGGGAGAGACCCAGTACTTC	CASRVTGETQYF
TRBV6-5	TRBJ1-5	-	TRBD1	TGTGCCAGCAGTTACCGACAGGGCGATCAGCCCCAGCATTTT	CASSYRQGDQPQHF
TRBV12-3/TRBV12-4	TRBJ1-2	few	TRBD1	TGTGCCAGCAGTTCCCGGGGAAATGGACAGGCCGGGTCTGGCTACACCTTC	CASSSRGNGQAGSGYTF
TRBV29-1	TRBJ2-1	-	TRBD1	TGCAGCACCCGGGACAGGGGGTGGAACAATGGGCAGTTCTTC	CSTRDRGWNNGQFF
TRBV12-3/TRBV12-4	TRBJ1-2	-	-	TGTGCCTGCAGCCTAGGGATGACCGGGAACTATGGCTACACCTTC	CACSLGMTGNYGYTF
TRBV6-1	TRBJ2-5	-	-	TGTGCCAGCAGTGAAAAACGGAACAAGCAGTACTTC	CASSEKRNKQYF
TRBV6-5	TRBJ2-3	few	-	TGTGCCAGCAGTTACAAGGGCCACACGCAGTATTTT	CASSYKGHTQYF
TRBV21-1	TRBJ1-5	-	-	TGTGCCAGCAGCAAAGTTCGGCGGATTAGCAATCAGCCCCAGCATTTT	CASSKVRRISNQPQHF
TRBV20-1	TRBJ2-1	few	TRBD2	TGCAGTGCCCCCGCGGCGGGAGGACCGATTTACAATGAGCAGTTCTTC	CSAPAAGGPIYNEQFF
TRBV21-1	TRBJ2-7	-	-	TGTGCCAGCAGCACCCTTCCCGGGACTAGCGTTACCTACGAGCAGTACTTC	CASSTLPGTSVTYEQYF
TRBV6-4	TRBJ2-3	few	-	TGTGCCAGCAGTGACTCGCAGTCAGATACGCAGTATTTT	CASSDSQSDTQYF
TRBV6-5	TRBJ1-6	few	-	TGTGCCAGCAGTTACCAGGGATCGGATTCACCCCTCCACTTT	CASSYQGSDSPLHF
TRBV5-1	TRBJ2-5	few	-	TGCGCCAGCAGCTTGACTCCAAACTATGAAGAGACCCAGTACTTC	CASSLTPNYEETQYF
TRBV7-2	TRBJ2-4	-	-	TGTGCCAGCAGCTTAGCCGGTGGGGGCACAGAAAACATTCAGTACTTC	CASSLAGGGTENIQYF
TRBV5-4	TRBJ2-5	-	-	TGTGCCAGCAGCTTGACAGGACCGAGGAAAGAGACCCAGTACTTC	CASSLTGPRKETQYF
TRBV7-8	TRBJ2-5	many	TRBD2	TGTGCCAGCAGCTCGCTCGGACTAGCGGGGGTCCAAGAGACCCAGTACTTC	CASSSLGLAGVQETQYF
TRBV6-6	TRBJ1-6	-	-	TGTGCCAGCAGTTACAATGGCCCACCTTGGGATTCACCCCTCCACTTT	CASSYNGPPWDSPLHF
TRBV29-1	TRBJ2-7	many	-	TGCAGCGTTTCCAGGGGAGTGTACGAGCAGTACTTC	CSVSRGVYEQYF
TRBV10-2	TRBJ1-2	few	-	TGCGCCAGCCTGGAGGGAGAAAGTGGCTACACCTTC	CASLEGESGYTF
TRBV5-1	TRBJ2-1	few	TRBD2	TGCGCCAGCAGCTTGGGACTAGCGGGAGCCGATGAGCAGTTCTTC	CASSLGLAGADEQFF
TRBV12-3/TRBV12-4	TRBJ2-7	many	-	TGTGCCAGCACCCTTGATCACGCGGGGCAGTACTTC	CASTLDHAGQYF
TRBV5-1	TRBJ1-1	-	-	TGCGCCAGCAGCTTGGCACTGACAGGGAACACTGAAGCTTTCTTT	CASSLALTGNTEAFF
TRBV4-3	TRBJ2-5	-	TRBD2	TGCGCCAGCAGCCAAGATGGACTAGCGGGGGTCGGAGAGACCCAGTACTTC	CASSQDGLAGVGETQYF
TRBV20-1	TRBJ2-3	-	-	TGCAGTGCTAGAGACCGGCCCCCAGATACGCAGTATTTT	CSARDRPPDTQYF
TRBV20-1	TRBJ1-2	-	TRBD1	TGCAGTGCTGAGACAGGGTCTTATGGCTACACCTTC	CSAETGSYGYTF
TRBV10-3	TRBJ1-5	-	-	TGTGCCATCAGTTGGGCCGAGCAGGATAGCAATCAGCCCCAGCATTTT	CAISWAEQDSNQPQHF
TRBV6-4	TRBJ2-1	few	-	TGTGCCAGCAGTGGGGATGCTAGCTCCTACAATGAGCAGTTCTTC	CASSGDASSYNEQFF
TRBV12-3/TRBV12-4	TRBJ1-1	many	TRBD1	TGTGCCAGCAGTACCCTGACAGGGTGGAACACTGAAGCTTTCTTT	CASSTLTGWNTEAFF
TRBV11-2	TRBJ1-4	-	-	TGTGCCAGCAGCTTAGGCCTCCTGGTTGGCGAAAAACTGTTTTTT	CASSLGLLVGEKLFF
TRBV9	TRBJ2-1	many	-	TGTGCCAGCAGCGTAGAGGTCGGGAGTAGCTTTAAACTAGATGAGCAGTTCTTC	CASSVEVGSSFKLDEQFF
TRBV5-6	TRBJ2-5	-	-	TGTGCCAGCAGCTTGGACTACGGGTGGCAAGAGACCCAGTACTTC	CASSLDYGWQETQYF
TRBV27	TRBJ2-1	few	TRBD2	TGTGCCAGCAGCCCCCGGACTAGCGGGGGGGTGAATGAGCAGTTCTTC	CASSPRTSGGVNEQFF
TRBV10-3	TRBJ2-1	few	TRBD2	TGTGCCATCAGTACCGGGACTAGCGTCCACAATGAGCAGTTCTTC	CAISTGTSVHNEQFF
TRBV21-1	TRBJ2-1	few	-	TGTGCCAGCAGCAAGTCAACCGGGACCTACAATGAGCAGTTCTTC	CASSKSTGTYNEQFF
TRBV11-3	TRBJ2-1	-	TRBD1	TGTGCCAGCAGTAAAGACAGGGTACAGACCCAGTTCTTC	CASSKDRVQTQFF
TRBV7-8	TRBJ2-7	few	TRBD1	TGTGCCAGCAGCTCACGTAGGGGGCCCGACTCCTACGAGCAGTACTTC	CASSSRRGPDSYEQYF